This T cell receptor (beta chain) was obtained from a study of blood T cells in healthy people across ages. General study results and limits: PBMC samples, being unsorted, prevented any conclusive comparison of naive and antigen-experienced cells.

Turning to this clonotype: Its antigen is not identified.

It was with a sample-barcoded 5' primer and a J-beta primer mix that a second PCR of roughly 7 to 12 cycles was run. Via MiXCR, TCRdb re-called the 5' RACE reads, giving one row per CDR3 protein. Of under 800,000 distinct CDR3 sequences listed, over 20% were seen once; the top ten hold 3.5% to 4%. The sample comprised blood. The TCR sequence derives from a man in his sixties or seventies in good health.

The CDR3 reads CSASASRGGGEKLFF. The CDR3 nucleotides are TGCAGTGCTAGTGCTTCTCGGGGCGGGGGTGAAAAACTGTTTTTT. This chain uses TRBV20-1 with TRBJ1-4; D is possibly TRBD1 (5 bases). There are 15 residues in the CDR3. CDR1 is DFQATT and CDR2 is SNEGSKA in the germline V gene (reference sequence). Trimming removed 3 bases from V and 7 bases from J, with 18 bases in between.